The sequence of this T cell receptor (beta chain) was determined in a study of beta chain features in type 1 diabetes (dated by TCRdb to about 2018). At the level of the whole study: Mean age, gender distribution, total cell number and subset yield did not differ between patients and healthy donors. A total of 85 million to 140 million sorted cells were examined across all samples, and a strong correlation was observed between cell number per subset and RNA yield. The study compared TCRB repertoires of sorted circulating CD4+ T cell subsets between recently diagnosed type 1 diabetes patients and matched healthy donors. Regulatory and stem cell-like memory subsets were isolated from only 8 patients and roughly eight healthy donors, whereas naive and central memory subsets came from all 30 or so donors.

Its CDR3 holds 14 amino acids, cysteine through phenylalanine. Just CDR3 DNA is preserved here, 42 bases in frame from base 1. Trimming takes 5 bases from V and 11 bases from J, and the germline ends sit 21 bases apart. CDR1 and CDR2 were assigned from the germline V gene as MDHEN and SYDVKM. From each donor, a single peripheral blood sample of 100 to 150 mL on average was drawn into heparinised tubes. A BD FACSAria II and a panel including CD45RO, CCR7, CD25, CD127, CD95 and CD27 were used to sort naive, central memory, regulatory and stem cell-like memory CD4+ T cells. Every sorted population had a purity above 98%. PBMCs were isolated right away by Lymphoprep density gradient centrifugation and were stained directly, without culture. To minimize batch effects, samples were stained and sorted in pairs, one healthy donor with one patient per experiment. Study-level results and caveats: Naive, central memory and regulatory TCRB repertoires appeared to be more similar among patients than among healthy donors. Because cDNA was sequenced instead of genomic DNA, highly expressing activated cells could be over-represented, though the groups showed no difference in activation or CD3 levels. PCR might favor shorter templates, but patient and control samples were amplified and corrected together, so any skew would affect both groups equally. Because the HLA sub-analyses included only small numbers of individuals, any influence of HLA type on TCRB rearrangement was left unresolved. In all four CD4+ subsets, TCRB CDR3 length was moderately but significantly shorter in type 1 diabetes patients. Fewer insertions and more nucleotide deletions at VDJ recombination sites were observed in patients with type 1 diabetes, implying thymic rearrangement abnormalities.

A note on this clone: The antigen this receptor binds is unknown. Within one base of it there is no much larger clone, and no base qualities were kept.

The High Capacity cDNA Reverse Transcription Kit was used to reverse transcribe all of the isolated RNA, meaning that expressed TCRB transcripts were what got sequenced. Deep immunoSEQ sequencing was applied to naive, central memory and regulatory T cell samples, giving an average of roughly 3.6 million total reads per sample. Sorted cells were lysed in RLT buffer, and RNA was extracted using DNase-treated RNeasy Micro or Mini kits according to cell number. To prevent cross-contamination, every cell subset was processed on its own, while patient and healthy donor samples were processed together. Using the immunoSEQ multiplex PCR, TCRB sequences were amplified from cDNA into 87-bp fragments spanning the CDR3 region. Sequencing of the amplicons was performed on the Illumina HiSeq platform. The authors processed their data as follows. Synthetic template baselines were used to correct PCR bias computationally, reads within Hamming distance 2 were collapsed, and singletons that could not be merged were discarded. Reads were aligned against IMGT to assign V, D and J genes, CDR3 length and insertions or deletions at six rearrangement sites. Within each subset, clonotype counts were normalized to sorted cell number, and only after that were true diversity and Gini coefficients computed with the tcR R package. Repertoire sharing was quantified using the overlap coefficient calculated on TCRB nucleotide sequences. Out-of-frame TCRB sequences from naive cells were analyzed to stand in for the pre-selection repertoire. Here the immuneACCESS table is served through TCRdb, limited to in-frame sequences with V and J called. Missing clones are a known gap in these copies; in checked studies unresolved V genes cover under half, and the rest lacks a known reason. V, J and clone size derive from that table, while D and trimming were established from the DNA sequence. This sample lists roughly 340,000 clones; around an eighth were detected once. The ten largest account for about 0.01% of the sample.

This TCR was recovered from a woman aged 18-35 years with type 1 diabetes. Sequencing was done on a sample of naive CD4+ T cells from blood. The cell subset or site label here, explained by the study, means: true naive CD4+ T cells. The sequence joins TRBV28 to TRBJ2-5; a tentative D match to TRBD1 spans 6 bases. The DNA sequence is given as TGTGCCAGCAGTGGGACACCGGGACCCGAGGTGCAGTACTTC. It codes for CASSGTPGPEVQYF.